This T cell receptor beta chain derives from a study of control samples from healthy donors and cancer patients. The CDR3 length is 14 residues. V lost 9 bases, J lost 3 bases, and 17 bases lay in between. Germline V lookup: CDR1 LNHDA, CDR2 SQIVND (reference sequence). Here immunoSEQ multiplex PCR was the method, and the copy in TCRdb shows in-frame clones only, minus some. The sample has about 180,000 clones, around 87% seen once. The chain recombines TRBV19 with TRBJ1-2; D is unresolved. Specimen: blood. This sequence originates from a woman between 50 and 59 years old in good health. Written as DNA, the CDR3 is TGTGCCAGCACCCCATCGACCGCGGACTATGGCTACACCTTC. Translation gives CASTPSTADYGYTF.